This TCR beta chain originates from a study of technical replicates of blood from a handful of donors. Germline V gives CDR1 SGHNT, CDR2 YYREEE (reference sequence). The CDR3 contains 14 residues. The V and J ends lost 0 bases and 2 bases respectively, with 9 bases between them. Sequencing was performed with immunoSEQ multiplex PCR; in TCRdb, only in-frame clones are kept and a portion is missing. This table has about 95,000 clones, 90% to 95% appearing once. The V call is TRBV5-4, the J call TRBJ2-7; D perhaps matches TRBD1 (6 bases). The clonotype originates from a human donor in good health. The sequenced sample was T cells isolated from PBMCs. The CDR3 DNA sequence: TGTGCCAGCAGCTTGGACAGGGCCACCTACGAGCAGTACTTC. Translated: CASSLDRATYEQYF. Drawing the rest from reference TRBV5-4 and TRBJ2-7, the complete variable domain is ETGVTQSPTHLIKTRGQQVTLRCSSQSGHNTVSWYQQALGQGPQFIFQYYREEENGRGNFPPRFSGLQFPNYSSELNVNALELDDSALYLCASSLDRATYEQYFGPGTRLTVT.